The 14 T cell receptor beta chains given below trace back to one sample, sequenced in a study of CD8 T cells in ankylosing spondylitis. In TCRdb, the 5' RACE reads were re-called with MiXCR into one record per CDR3 protein. This sample has about 30,000 distinct CDR3 sequences; approximately 14% occur once, and the top ten carry 35% to 45%. The sequencing input was blood. The receptors were sampled from a male donor with ankylosing spondylitis or in good health (not recorded which).

V gene TRBV28 combines with J gene TRBJ1-1; a weak D match, TRBD1 (5 bases). The CDR3 is 13 residues long. V was trimmed by 6 bases and J by 3 bases, leaving 11 bases between them. CDR1 and CDR2 (germline): MDHEN, SYDVKM. As DNA, the CDR3 is TGTGCCAGCAGGCAGGGCACTTACACTGAAGCTTTCTTT. This codes for CASRQGTYTEAFF.

The chain links TRBV28 to TRBJ2-2, with 9 bases aligning to TRBD1. The CDR3 totals 16 residues. Looked up from germline, CDR1 is MDHEN and CDR2 is SYDVKM. V shed 6 bases and J 5 bases; nucleotides not matched to a gene: 10. The CDR3: CASRIQGAGKTGELFF. The DNA of the CDR3 is TGTGCCAGCAGGATACAGGGGGCAGGAAAGACCGGGGAGCTGTTTTTT. Filled out from reference TRBV28 and TRBJ2-2, the complete variable domain reads DVKVTQSSRYLVKRTGEKVFLECVQDMDHENMFWYRQDPGLGLRLIYFSYDVKMKEKGDIPEGYSVSREKKERFSLILESASTNQTSMYLCASRIQGAGKTGELFFGEGSRLTVL.

This clonotype was seen more than once but under ten times. The chain is built from TRBV20-1 and TRBJ2-1; perhaps TRBD1 as D (6 bases). Germline loops: CDR1 DFQATT, CDR2 SNEGSKA (reference sequence). The ends were cut back, 5 bases at V and 3 bases at J, with 17 bases in the middle. The CDR3 contains 15 residues. This CDR3 is CSAPSRDTRYNEQFF. In nucleotides, the CDR3 is TGCAGTGCTCCTAGCCGGGACACCCGCTACAATGAGCAGTTCTTC.

In its sample, this clonotype was seen a few times. V is TRBV12-3 or TRBV12-4 and J is TRBJ2-7; TRBD1 agrees at 7 bases. CDR3 length: 13 amino acids. The junction had 3 bases not matched to a gene; V was cut back by 5 bases and J by 2 bases. CDR3 DNA sequence: TGTGCCAGCAGTCCGGACAGGACCTACGAGCAGTACGTC. It encodes CASSPDRTYEQYV.

This clonotype has more than one count but fewer than ten. The chain joins TRBV7-9 to TRBJ2-3; 7 nucleotides align to TRBD2. V lost 1 base, J lost 2 bases, and 12 bases stayed unmatched. Per the germline V gene, CDR1 is SEHNR and CDR2 is FQNEAQ (reference sequence). The CDR3 spans 18 residues. This chain's CDR3 is CASSLGFWASGNTDTQYF. The DNA for the CDR3 is TGTGCCAGCAGCTTAGGTTTCTGGGCTAGCGGAAACACAGATACGCAGTATTTT.

This rearrangement joins TRBV7-2 to TRBJ2-3; D gene uncertain. The germline CDR1 and CDR2 sequences are SGHTA and FQGNSA. V was cut by 0 bases and J by 6 bases, with 10 bases left in between. This CDR3 region has 14 residues. The CDR3 region has the DNA TGTGCCAGCAGCTTAGCCACGGCTTTTGATACGCAGTATTTT. Protein sequence: CASSLATAFDTQYF. Complete variable domain (other parts from reference TRBV7-2 and TRBJ2-3): GAGVSQSPSNKVTEKGKDVELRCDPISGHTALYWYRQSLGQGLEFLIYFQGNSAPDKSGLPSDRFSAERTGGSVSTLTIQRTQQEDSAVYLCASSLATAFDTQYFGPGTRLTVL.

The chain has TRBV2 and TRBJ2-4, with D perhaps TRBD2 (5 bases). The CDR3 covers 13 residues. V lost 9 bases, J lost 5 bases, and 14 bases lay in between. The germline V gene has CDR1 SNHLY and CDR2 FYNNEI. The CDR3 spells CASFREIENIQYF. The CDR3 nucleotides read TGTGCCAGTTTCCGGGAAATTGAAAACATTCAGTACTTC.

Concerning this clonotype itself: One end of the junction does not line up with germline, which may come from a read error. The V gene is TRBV10-3, the J gene TRBJ2-2; 7 bases line up with TRBD1. The CDR3 has 12 residues. The germline CDR1 and CDR2 sequences are ENHRY and SYGVKD. CDR3 DNA sequence: TGTGCCATCAGCAGCACAGGGGTCACCCCCCTTTTT. Translation gives CAISSTGVTPLF.

J is TRBJ2-3 and V is TRBV9, with 9 bases identical to TRBD2. Germline loops: CDR1 SGDLS, CDR2 YYNGEE. The CDR3 contains 16 residues. J lost 2 bases, V lost 5 bases, and 9 bases had no gene match. The CDR3 protein is CASSAYSGGNTDTQYF. The CDR3 coding sequence is TGTGCCAGCAGTGCATATAGCGGGGGTAACACAGATACGCAGTATTTT.

The chain links TRBV29-1 to TRBJ2-2, with D tentatively TRBD2 (5 bases). The CDR3 is 16 residues long. Germline loops: CDR1 SQVTM, CDR2 ANQGSEA. V lost 7 bases to trimming and J lost 3 bases, with 21 bases between them. CDR3 amino acids: CSGGIGGFWDTGELFF. The CDR3, as DNA: TGCAGCGGTGGGATTGGCGGGTTTTGGGACACCGGGGAGCTGTTTTTT.

The V and J genes are TRBV29-1 and TRBJ2-4; 9 nucleotides match TRBD1. The CDR3 totals 14 residues. The V segment lost 7 bases and the J segment 3 bases; nucleotides outside the gene matches: 7. The germline V gene encodes CDR1 SQVTM and CDR2 ANQGSEA. The CDR3: CSARDREDKNIQYF. DNA of the CDR3: TGCAGCGCTCGGGACAGGGAGGACAAAAACATTCAGTACTTC.

This clonotype was observed a few times. The chain recombines TRBV5-1 with TRBJ2-3, with a weak D call TRBD2 (5 bases). CDR3 length equals 13 residues. The germline V and J ends were trimmed by 4 bases and 0 bases, with 6 bases remaining between them. Germline loops: CDR1 SGHRS, CDR2 YFSETQ. This chain's CDR3 is CASSRGSTDTQYF. As DNA, the CDR3 is TGCGCCAGCAGCCGGGGAAGCACAGATACGCAGTATTTT.

The chain uses TRBV28 and TRBJ2-6; TRBD2 is a possible D gene (6 bases). The V gene's germline CDR1 is MDHEN and CDR2 SYDVKM. This CDR3 region has 15 residues. V lost 5 bases and J lost 4, with 12 bases in between. This chain's CDR3 is CASSRRRVGANVLTF. CDR3 in DNA: TGTGCCAGCAGTCGGCGGAGGGTAGGGGCCAACGTCCTGACTTTC.

The chain is built from TRBV7-9 and TRBJ1-1, with D perhaps TRBD1 (5 bases). CDR1 and CDR2 (germline): SEHNR, FQNEAQ (reference sequence). V shed 4 bases and J shed 10 bases, with 19 bases lying between them. The CDR3 length is 14 residues. This chain's CDR3 is CASSSTGGLGVAFF. CDR3 bases: TGTGCCAGCAGCTCTACGGGGGGACTTGGAGTAGCTTTCTTT.